Each of the 25 T cell receptor beta chains below was sequenced from the same sample in a study of T cell changes during pregnancy in multiple sclerosis. Clones were sequenced by immunoSEQ multiplex PCR, and TCRdb holds only the in-frame ones, with some missing. The repertoire has about 40,000 clones, roughly 90% of them found once; the top ten carry roughly 1.4%. Specimen: PBMCs (not recorded whether the cells were cultured). The receptors here all came from a female donor with multiple sclerosis, enrolled in a pregnancy study.

The V and J genes are TRBV11-3 and TRBJ1-1, with D hard to call. Germline assignment: CDR1 SGHNT and CDR2 YENEEA. The V and J ends lost 0 bases and 2 bases respectively, with 7 bases between them. The CDR3 spans 14 residues. The CDR3 is CASSLEGFNTEAFF. In DNA, the CDR3 is TGTGCCAGCAGCTTAGAGGGATTCAACACTGAAGCTTTCTTT.

The chain has TRBV29-1 and TRBJ1-2; D not resolved. Germline-derived CDR1 and CDR2 are SQVTM and ANQGSEA. The CDR3 sequence is 10 residues long. V was shortened by 3 bases and J by 7 bases, with 6 bases between the two germline ends. The chain's CDR3 is CSVEGGGYTF. Here the CDR3 DNA reads TGCAGCGTTGAGGGAGGTGGCTACACCTTC.

A single count supports this clone. This chain uses TRBV27 with TRBJ2-1, with 13 bases lining up with TRBD2. Germline V gives CDR1 MNHEY, CDR2 SMNVEV (reference sequence). The CDR3 has 19 amino acids. V shed 6 bases and J 5 bases; nucleotides not matched to a gene: 16. The CDR3: CASSRLAGGRGFPNNEQFF. The CDR3 region has the DNA TGTGCCAGCAGCCGACTAGCGGGAGGAAGAGGTTTCCCTAACAATGAGCAGTTCTTC.

The chain combines TRBV19 with TRBJ2-1; 7 positions agree with TRBD2. The CDR3 consists of 16 residues. Germline V gene lookup returns CDR1 LNHDA and CDR2 SQIVND (reference sequence). After removal of 1 base from V and 6 bases from J, the junction contained 9 bases not matched to a gene. CDR3: CASSIAGGQQFNEQFF. CDR3 sequence (DNA): TGTGCCAGTAGTATAGCGGGAGGTCAGCAATTCAATGAGCAGTTCTTC.

The chain employs TRBV5-1 and TRBJ2-7; 7 bases agree with TRBD2. The germline V gene encodes CDR1 SGHRS and CDR2 YFSETQ. The CDR3 covers 16 residues. V lost 2 bases, J lost 3 bases, and 11 bases stayed unmatched. The CDR3 here is CASSFEASGDGYEQYF. CDR3 DNA sequence: TGCGCCAGCAGCTTTGAAGCCAGCGGGGACGGCTACGAGCAGTACTTC.

This clone appeared a single time. The chain employs TRBV27 and TRBJ2-1; 8 positions match TRBD1. This CDR3 is 14 amino acids long. Germline CDR1 and CDR2: MNHEY and SMNVEV (reference sequence). Trimming removed 4 bases from V and 6 bases from J; junction bases left unmatched: 5. The CDR3 coding sequence is TGTGCCAGCAGTTGGACAGGGAAGGCCAATGAGCAGTTCTTC. Its protein is CASSWTGKANEQFF.

The gene calls are TRBV19 and TRBJ2-1; no definite D call. CDR3 length: 15 amino acids. Per germline, CDR1 LNHDA and CDR2 SQIVND (reference sequence). V was pared by 1 base and J by 4 bases, with 11 bases between. The CDR3 nucleotides read TGTGCCAGTAGTATAGCTGCCCGAGATTACAATGAGCAGTTCTTC. Encoded protein: CASSIAARDYNEQFF.

J is TRBJ1-1 and V is TRBV27; D is perhaps TRBD1 (6 bases). CDR3 length equals 14 residues. Trimming stripped 3 bases from V and 4 bases from J, with 12 bases between. The germline V gene has CDR1 MNHEY and CDR2 SMNVEV (reference sequence). CDR3 DNA sequence: TGTGCCAGCAGTTTTCTGGGGGCGGGCACTGAAGCTTTCTTT. As protein: CASSFLGAGTEAFF.

V is TRBV9 and J is TRBJ1-1; 9 bases align to TRBD1. After removal of 3 bases from V and 0 bases from J, the junction contained 3 bases not matched to a gene. This CDR3 is 15 amino acids long. Germline CDR1 and CDR2: SGDLS and YYNGEE. In DNA, the CDR3 is TGTGCCAGCAGCGCCCGACAGGGGGTGAACACTGAAGCTTTCTTT. It is translated as CASSARQGVNTEAFF.

CDR3 bases: TGTGCCATCAGTGACCTCAGACTAGCGGGGACGATCTACAATGAGCAGTTCTTC. Amino acid sequence: CAISDLRLAGTIYNEQFF. This chain uses TRBV10-3 with TRBJ2-1; TRBD2 matches at 11 bases. Per germline, CDR1 ENHRY and CDR2 SYGVKD. This CDR3 contains 18 residues. Trimming removed 3 bases from V and 3 bases from J; junction bases left unmatched: 10.

The rearrangement uses TRBV30 and TRBJ1-1; D may be TRBD1 (5 bases). V lost 0 bases, J lost 5 bases, and 10 bases lay in between. The CDR3 totals 13 residues. The germline CDR1 and CDR2 sequences are GTSNPN and SVGIG (reference sequence). CDR3 in amino acids: CAWSVFGGTEAFF. CDR3 bases: TGTGCCTGGAGTGTTTTCGGGGGAACTGAAGCTTTCTTT. Supplemented by reference TRBV30 and TRBJ1-1, the full variable domain reads SQTIHQWPATLVQPVGSPLSLECTVEGTSNPNLYWYRQAAGRGLQLLFYSVGIGQISSEVPQNLSASRPQDRQFILSSKKLLLSDSGFYLCAWSVFGGTEAFFGQGTRLTVV.

V usage is TRBV5-4 and J usage is TRBJ2-1, with 9 positions matching TRBD1. The V gene's germline CDR1 is SGHNT and CDR2 YYREEE (reference sequence). The CDR3 has 13 amino acids. J was trimmed by 9 bases and V by 2 bases; bases with no gene match: 3. CDR3 nucleotides: TGTGCCAGCAGCTTACAGGGGGCTAGTGAGCAGTTCTTC. This sequence encodes CASSLQGASEQFF.

The V call is TRBV10-1, the J call TRBJ2-1; D tentatively fits TRBD1 or TRBD2 (5 bases each). V lost 2 bases and J lost 10, with 12 bases in between. Germline assignment: CDR1 WNHNN and CDR2 SYGVQD (reference sequence). The CDR3 runs 13 residues. CDR3 in DNA: TGCGCCAGCAGTGAGCTGTTCGGGGACGAGCAGTTCTTC. As protein: CASSELFGDEQFF.

This sequence joins TRBV29-1 and TRBJ2-1, with TRBD1 matching 9 bases. Germline V gene lookup returns CDR1 SQVTM and CDR2 ANQGSEA. The CDR3 runs to 12 residues. After removal of 3 bases from V and 8 bases from J, the junction contained 2 bases not matched to a gene. In DNA, the CDR3 is TGCAGCGTTGAGCGGACAGGGGATGAGCAGTTCTTC. It encodes CSVERTGDEQFF.

CDR3 loop: CASSWGTGQYEQYF. For the CDR3, the DNA is TGTGCCAGCAGCTGGGGGACAGGGCAGTACGAGCAGTACTTC. The rearrangement uses TRBV5-4 and TRBJ2-7; TRBD1 matches at 9 bases. The CDR3 runs to 14 residues. CDR1 SGHNT and CDR2 YYREEE come from the germline V gene (reference sequence). V lost 3 bases and J lost 4; bases outside the gene matches: 5.

This chain links TRBV2 with TRBJ1-1; TRBD1 aligns across 8 bases. The germline V gene has CDR1 SNHLY and CDR2 FYNNEI. The V gene end was trimmed by 6 bases and the J gene end by 1 base; junction bases not matched to a gene: 1. The CDR3 is 13 amino acids. CDR3 protein: CASSGQGNTEAFF. CDR3 nucleotides: TGTGCCAGCAGCGGACAGGGGAACACTGAAGCTTTCTTT.

This chain links TRBV19 with TRBJ2-2, with D unresolved. This CDR3 spans 13 amino acids. CDR1 is LNHDA, CDR2 SQIVND, per germline (reference sequence). V was shortened by 3 bases and J by 6 bases, with 8 bases between the two germline ends. CDR3 residues: CASSMIGSGELFF. CDR3 DNA: TGTGCCAGTAGTATGATCGGGTCCGGGGAGCTGTTTTTT.

This clone was seen once. V and J are TRBV27 and TRBJ2-1, with a tentative D call TRBD2 (6 bases). This CDR3 spans 14 amino acids. Germline-derived CDR1 and CDR2 are MNHEY and SMNVEV (reference sequence). V was clipped by 2 bases and J by 6 bases, with 11 bases between them. The CDR3 DNA follows: TGTGCCAGCAGTTTAGCGGGACCCTTCAATGAGCAGTTCTTC. Its translation is CASSLAGPFNEQFF.

This clone has a handful of counts. The V gene is TRBV5-1, the J gene TRBJ2-2; D unresolved. Germline V gives CDR1 SGHRS, CDR2 YFSETQ. V was pared by 2 bases and J by 4 bases, with 21 bases between. The CDR3 totals 18 residues. The CDR3 nucleotides are TGCGCCAGCAGCTTAGCACTCCGGACCCAAGTTTCCACCGGGGAGCTGTTTTTT. This gives the protein CASSLALRTQVSTGELFF.

This clone came up once. The chain couples TRBV27 to TRBJ2-7, with 12 bases aligning to TRBD1. The ends lost 5 bases at V and 5 bases at J; junction bases unmatched: 16. The CDR3 contains 18 residues. CDR1 and CDR2 from the germline V gene are MNHEY and SMNVEV (reference sequence). CDR3 nucleotide sequence: TGTGCCAGCAGTCACCCCCCCCTTCCGGGACAGGGGGCCCACGAGCAGTACTTC. Amino acid sequence: CASSHPPLPGQGAHEQYF.

The chain combines TRBV5-4 with TRBJ2-1; 15 nucleotides line up with TRBD2. Germline CDR1 reads SGHNT; CDR2 reads YYREEE (reference sequence). The CDR3 runs 18 residues. The J segment lost 6 bases and the V segment lost 4 bases, leaving 11 bases of the junction unmatched. In DNA, the CDR3 is TGTGCCAGCAGCCCCGGGACTAGCGGGAGGCCCAGATCCAATGAGCAGTTCTTC. Encoded protein: CASSPGTSGRPRSNEQFF.

The chain joins TRBV28 to TRBJ1-1, with 8 nucleotides matching TRBD1. From germline, CDR1 is MDHEN and CDR2 SYDVKM. The CDR3 contains 15 residues. With 5 bases clipped from V and 7 bases from J, the junction kept 12 bases outside the gene matches. This CDR3 is CASSTLSTGVDEAFF. The CDR3 coding sequence is TGTGCCAGCAGTACCCTCTCGACAGGGGTCGATGAAGCTTTCTTT. Drawing the rest from reference TRBV28 and TRBJ1-1, the complete variable domain is DVKVTQSSRYLVKRTGEKVFLECVQDMDHENMFWYRQDPGLGLRLIYFSYDVKMKEKGDIPEGYSVSREKKERFSLILESASTNQTSMYLCASSTLSTGVDEAFFGQGTRLTVV.

The rearrangement links TRBV11-3 to TRBJ2-3; D is tentatively TRBD1 or TRBD2 (5 bases each). CDR1 and CDR2 (germline): SGHNT, YENEEA. The CDR3 has 15 residues. Between the trimmed V and J ends, which lost 5 bases and 4 bases, there was a span of 16 bases. In DNA form, the CDR3 reads TGTGCCAGCAGCCTGGATGGGGGATCCCCAGATACGCAGTATTTT. Translating it yields CASSLDGGSPDTQYF.

The CDR3 DNA reads TGTGCCATCAGCAGGGACAGGGGCACAGATACGCAGTATTTT. As protein: CAISRDRGTDTQYF. The rearrangement uses TRBV10-3 and TRBJ2-3, with TRBD1 identical over 9 bases. The J segment lost 1 base and the V segment lost 6 bases, leaving 2 bases of the junction unmatched. The germline V gene encodes CDR1 ENHRY and CDR2 SYGVKD. CDR3 length: 14 residues.

The chain joins TRBV4-1 to TRBJ2-7, with a possible D match to TRBD2 (5 bases). From germline, CDR1 is MGHRA and CDR2 YSYEKL. The CDR3 covers 14 residues. V was clipped by 3 bases and J by 0 bases, with 9 bases between them. CDR3 in amino acids: CASSHWRTSYEQYF. In nucleotides, the CDR3 is TGCGCCAGCAGCCATTGGAGGACCTCCTACGAGCAGTACTTC.